These 5 T cell receptor beta chains were sequenced from one sample in a study of tumor and adjacent non-tumor tissue in lung cancer. A modified ARM-PCR protocol with three rounds of nested PCR amplified TCRbeta. One entry per CDR3 protein results from TCRdb running MiXCR on the multiplex PCR reads. The data contain 85,000 to 100,000 distinct CDR3 sequences, 65% to 75% of them singletons. This sample's RNA came from whole unsorted tissue. Sequencing input: lung tumor tissue. Receptors originate from a man aged 55 to 70 with non-small cell lung cancer.

This clonotype has ten or more counts. The chain recombines TRBV28 with TRBJ2-2, with 7 positions matching TRBD1. Unmatched junction bases numbered 8, after V lost 6 bases and J lost 1 base. The CDR3 is 16 amino acids. Germline V CDR1 and CDR2: MDHEN, SYDVKM. The DNA of the CDR3 is TGTGCCAGCAGCCCGAACAGGGGCCTGAACACCGGGGAGCTGTTTTTT. Encoded protein: CASSPNRGLNTGELFF.

This clonotype was seen only a few times. A much larger clonotype is one base distant, so this may be a read error. The chain links TRBV29-1 to TRBJ1-1; D is ambiguous. This CDR3 is 12 amino acids long. Germline V gives CDR1 SQVTM, CDR2 ANQGSEA. The CDR3 nucleotides read TGCAGTACAGCCCGGGCGAACATTGAAGCTTTCTTT. Its translation is CSTARANIEAFF.

In the case of this clonotype: Just one base apart from a much larger clone, this may be a read error. The chain employs TRBV5-1 and TRBJ2-5; 7 bases match TRBD1. Germline-derived CDR1 and CDR2 are SGHRS and YFSETQ. The ends lost 3 bases at V and 1 base at J; junction bases unmatched: 3. The CDR3 spans 14 residues. CDR3 in amino acids: CASSYGTAQETQYF. CDR3 in DNA: TGCGCCAGCAGCTACGGGACAGCCCAAGAGACCCAGTACTTC.

V usage is TRBV11-1 and J usage is TRBJ2-2; tentatively, D is TRBD1 (6 bases). Germline CDR1 SGHAT, CDR2 FQDESV (reference sequence). This CDR3 is 15 amino acids long. V lost 5 bases to trimming and J lost 1 base, with 11 bases between them. The CDR3 protein is CASSNRAGNTGELFF. In nucleotides, the CDR3 is TGTGCCAGCAGCAACAGGGCAGGGAACACCGGGGAGCTGTTTTTT.

Comments on this clonotype: No conserved phenylalanine or tryptophan is present at the end of the CDR3, so a read error is the likely explanation. The V gene is TRBV12-3 or TRBV12-4, the J gene TRBJ2-7, with 12 bases lining up with TRBD1. The CDR3 totals 14 residues. Here the CDR3 reads CVSSMGQGAGEQYL. The CDR3 coding sequence is TGTGTCAGCAGTATGGGACAGGGGGCGGGAGAGCAGTACCTC.